One TCR beta chain is described in this entry. The V end was cut by 3 bases, the J end by 7 bases, with 15 bases between. The CDR3 spans 15 residues. Germline assignment: CDR1 MNHNS and CDR2 SASEGT. This entry belongs to a study of blood T cell repertoires in COVID-19. About the study: COVID-19 samples collected from the United States, Italy and Spain covered acute and convalescent phases. PBMCs, B-cell-depleted T cells, or T cells provided the cDNA or gDNA that made up the material.

In the original analysis: Estimated nucleated cell counts came from reference gene primer amplification. Only in-frame clones appear in the TCRdb table, and some are missing; sequencing was by immunoSEQ multiplex PCR. V and J calls and clone size are given by that table; D and trimming were obtained from the DNA. Of some 150,000 clones in the sample, about 79% were seen once. The sequence was obtained from a woman aged 55-69 years with acute or convalescent COVID-19. Sequencing input: peripheral blood. The V gene is TRBV6-1, the J gene TRBJ1-4; the D gene is possibly TRBD1 (6 bases). Written as DNA, the CDR3 is TGTGCCAGCAGTGATCGAGGGGGGGAGACTGAAAAACTGTTTTTT. Translation: CASSDRGGETEKLFF.